This T cell receptor beta chain derives from a study of blood T cell repertoires in COVID-19. Whole-study context: Samples came from the United States, Italy and Spain, spanning acute and convalescent COVID-19. In each case, the material was cDNA or gDNA derived from T cells, B-cell-depleted T cells, or PBMCs.

Assignments of participants to cohorts depended upon their own reported clinical history. Method: immunoSEQ multiplex PCR; TCRdb's copy keeps in-frame clones and lacks some. The data show under 300,000 clones, roughly 93% seen once. The CDR3 is made up of 17 amino acids. CDR1 and CDR2 from the germline V gene are GTSNPN and SVGIG (reference sequence). V was pared by 4 bases and J by 0 bases, with 12 bases of the junction left unmatched. The sample was PBMCs or T cells enriched from blood (not recorded which). The clonotype originates from a woman in her thirties or forties with acute COVID-19. The chain employs TRBV30 and TRBJ1-5, with TRBD1 matching 7 bases. The CDR3 DNA reads TGTGCCTGGAAGCGGGCGGGACAGCTTTATAGCAATCAGCCCCAGCATTTT. Residues: CAWKRAGQLYSNQPQHF.